This entry lists 8 T cell receptor beta chains sequenced from one sample in a study of vaccination effects on CD4 cells after COVID-19. Antigen-specific CD4+ T cells were expanded (with viral peptide pools) by the ViraFEST assay ahead of sequencing. Following 10 days of culture, CD4+ T cells were isolated. The vaccine given was either BNT162b2 or mRNA-1273, in two doses. Profiled with immunoSEQ multiplex PCR; TCRdb holds only in-frame clones, not every one. The top ten hold 0.95% to 1.5% of the sample, which has tens of thousands of clones, 70% to 90% seen once. These TCRs are of unknown antigen specificity. Sequenced here: CD4+ T cells from PBMCs cultured with HCoV-229E spike peptides, sampled after COVID-19 vaccination. The receptors originated from a human donor who received a COVID-19 vaccine.

The chain joins TRBV5-1 to TRBJ2-2, with D possibly called TRBD1 or TRBD2 (6 bases each). The germline gives CDR1 SGHRS, CDR2 YFSETQ. V was clipped by 4 bases and J by 4 bases, with 17 bases between them. The CDR3 totals 16 residues. The CDR3 DNA sequence: TGCGCCAGCAGCAGGGTCCCGGGGGCGAGCACCGGGGAGCTGTTTTTT. Amino acids: CASSRVPGASTGELFF.

The V and J genes are TRBV30 and TRBJ1-5; D perhaps matches TRBD1 (6 bases). Germline values: CDR1 GTSNPN, CDR2 SVGIG (reference sequence). The V end was cut by 4 bases, the J end by 0 bases, with 10 bases between. The CDR3 contains 14 residues. CDR3 DNA: TGTGCCTGGAAAATAGGGGGTAGCAATCAGCCCCAGCATTTT. Its protein product is CAWKIGGSNQPQHF.

V and J are TRBV6-5 and TRBJ1-2; D is unclear. Germline V gene data show CDR1 as MNHEY and CDR2 as SVGAGI. Trimming removed 5 bases from V and 2 bases from J, with 9 bases in between. This CDR3 region has 13 residues. CDR3 protein: CASSLDRNYGYTF. The CDR3 region has the DNA TGTGCCAGCAGTCTAGACCGAAACTATGGCTACACCTTC.

The chain has TRBV7-2 and TRBJ1-6; no firm D call. The V end lost 1 base, the J end lost 15 bases, and 16 bases lay between the germline ends. The CDR3 runs 14 residues. Per germline, CDR1 SGHTA and CDR2 FQGNSA. CDR3 sequence: CASSLGSGLGLLHF. The CDR3 DNA reads TGTGCCAGCAGCTTAGGATCCGGGCTTGGTCTCCTCCACTTT.

The V and J genes are TRBV18 and TRBJ2-3; D is uncertain. Trimming removed 3 bases at V and 0 bases at J, with 10 bases between. The germline V gene has CDR1 KGHSH and CDR2 LQKENI. The CDR3 extends over 15 amino acids. The CDR3 DNA is TGTGCCAGCTCACCGGACGTCCGTAGCACAGATACGCAGTATTTT. This codes for CASSPDVRSTDTQYF.

This clone was detected only once. The sample holds other DNA sequences that translate to the same CDR3. This rearrangement joins TRBV14 to TRBJ1-3; D unresolved. V lost 1 base and J lost 7, with 8 bases in between. Germline CDR1 is SGHDN and CDR2 is FVKESK. The CDR3 has 13 amino acids. The CDR3 loop is CASSQGGGNTIYF. The CDR3 bases are TGTGCCAGCAGCCAAGGTGGAGGCAACACCATATATTTT.

The chain has TRBV7-3 and TRBJ2-5; the match to TRBD2 covers 9 bases. V dropped 0 bases and J dropped 3; count of bases not matched to a gene: 2. Germline loops: CDR1 SGHTA, CDR2 FQGTGA. The length of the CDR3 is 15 residues. DNA of the CDR3: TGTGCCAGCAGCTTAACCCGACTAGCGGAAGAGACCCAGTACTTC. Residues: CASSLTRLAEETQYF.

The chain carries TRBV5-1 and TRBJ1-6, with 9 bases lining up with TRBD1. The trim removed 4 bases at V and 5 bases at J, leaving 4 bases unmatched. The CDR3 contains 15 residues. In germline, CDR1 is SGHRS, CDR2 YFSETQ. Here the CDR3 DNA reads TGCGCCAGCAGCGGGACAGGGTTCGATAATTCACCCCTCCACTTT. Its protein product is CASSGTGFDNSPLHF.